One sample yielded the 6 T cell receptor beta chains listed below, sequenced in a study of blood T cell repertoires in COVID-19. Method: immunoSEQ multiplex PCR; TCRdb's copy keeps in-frame clones and lacks some. The data contain about 76,000 clones, 75% to 90% of them singletons. Sample: peripheral blood. Source of these receptors: a human donor in a cohort sampled during active COVID-19.

Only one count was recorded for this clone. The V gene is TRBV5-1, the J gene TRBJ2-1; D is unclear. Germline CDR1 SGHRS, CDR2 YFSETQ. The length of the CDR3 is 16 residues. Trimming removed 4 bases from V and 0 bases from J, with 14 bases in between. The CDR3 region is CASSPEARSSYNEQFF. The CDR3 DNA reads TGCGCCAGCAGCCCGGAAGCGCGTAGCTCCTACAATGAGCAGTTCTTC. The full variable domain, in which reference TRBV5-1 and TRBJ2-1 provide the parts outside the CDR3, is KAGVTQTPRYLIKTRGQQVTLSCSPISGHRSVSWYQQTPGQGLQFLFEYFSETQRNKGNFPGRFSGRQFSNSRSEMNVSTLELGDSALYLCASSPEARSSYNEQFFGPGTRLTVL.

The chain employs TRBV10-3 and TRBJ1-1; unclear D gene. The germline V gene encodes CDR1 ENHRY and CDR2 SYGVKD. This CDR3 spans 15 amino acids. The ends were cut back, 6 bases at V and 3 bases at J, with 17 bases in the middle. The CDR3 bases are TGTGCCATCAGACAAACCGGAGCACTATACACTGAAGCTTTCTTT. It specifies CAIRQTGALYTEAFF.

This clone was seen just once. The gene calls are TRBV3-1 (or the pseudogene TRBV3-2) and TRBJ1-3; 7 bases align to TRBD1. Germline lookup yields CDR1 LGHDT and CDR2 YNNKEL (reference sequence). With 2 bases clipped from V and 5 bases from J, the junction kept 12 bases outside the gene matches. There are 17 residues in the CDR3. The CDR3 sequence: CASSQFRQGSCRNTIYF. In DNA form, the CDR3 reads TGTGCCAGCAGCCAATTCCGACAGGGAAGCTGTCGAAACACCATATATTTT.

The chain carries TRBV4-1 and TRBJ1-1; D possibly corresponds to TRBD1 (6 bases). The germline V gene has CDR1 MGHRA and CDR2 YSYEKL. V was pared by 0 bases and J by 7 bases, with 15 bases between. This CDR3 has 15 amino acids. Here the CDR3 DNA reads TGCGCCAGCAGCCAAGAACGGGGGGGCCAGTTTGAAGCTTTCTTT. Translation gives CASSQERGGQFEAFF.

V and J are TRBV19 and TRBJ2-1, with TRBD1 matching 9 bases. There are 14 residues in the CDR3. With 4 bases clipped from V and 8 bases from J, the junction kept 6 bases outside the gene matches. The germline CDR1 and CDR2 sequences are LNHDA and SQIVND (reference sequence). The CDR3 DNA reads as TGTGCCAGTAGTACGGACAGGGGTTGGGATGAGCAGTTCTTC. It translates to CASSTDRGWDEQFF.

This rearrangement joins TRBV27 to TRBJ2-7; 9 bases fit TRBD1. Germline lookup yields CDR1 MNHEY and CDR2 SMNVEV (reference sequence). J gave up 2 bases and V 4 bases, and 6 bases lay outside the gene matches. The CDR3 runs to 15 residues. This CDR3 reads CASSSSGTGTYEQYF. CDR3 nucleotides: TGTGCCAGCAGTTCCTCCGGGACAGGGACCTACGAGCAGTACTTC.